This T cell receptor beta chain was sequenced in a study of T-cell reconstitution after alpha-beta-depleted transplantation in children. General study findings and limits: In patients about two months after transplant, alpha-beta T cells reportedly arose from several hundred expanded graft clones. Hyperexpanded clones declined; after one year, newly produced T cells mostly supplied diversity.

The germline V gene has CDR1 SGHDN and CDR2 FVKESK. The CDR3 loop spans 15 amino acids. After removal of 6 bases from V and 0 bases from J, the junction contained 4 bases not matched to a gene. Unique molecular identifiers were incorporated when the TCRbeta library was constructed. TCRdb fed the PCR reads into MiXCR, producing one record per CDR3 protein. The sample shows some 600,000 distinct CDR3 sequences, 13% of them seen only once. This clonotype was seen a handful of times. Its antigen is as yet unknown. The rearrangement links TRBV14 to TRBJ1-3, with 8 bases aligning to TRBD1. This sequence originates from a male patient between 5 and 17 years old who had a stem cell transplant for acute myeloid leukemia, so the T cells may come from the graft donor. This specimen consisted of PBMCs, mostly from graft donor cells, obtained 360 days after TCRalphabeta/CD19-depleted stem cell transplant. The CDR3 spells CASRWGQASGNTIYF. The CDR3 DNA reads as TGTGCCAGCAGGTGGGGACAGGCCTCTGGAAACACCATATATTTT. Supplemented by reference TRBV14 and TRBJ1-3, the full variable domain reads EAGVTQFPSHSVIEKGQTVTLRCDPISGHDNLYWYRRVMGKEIKFLLHFVKESKQDESGMPNNRFLAERTGGTYSTLKVQPAELEDSGVYFCASRWGQASGNTIYFGEGSWLTVV.